What follows is one TCR beta chain and its context. This sample is drawn from a study of shared clonotypes between healthy human individuals. About the study: Aged 18 to 49, the donors were two women and a few men.

The CDR3 loop spans 16 amino acids. V shed 6 bases and J 5 bases; nucleotides not matched to a gene: 13. Germline V gene sequence: CDR1 SGHAT, CDR2 FQNNGV. It was across several immunoSEQ plates that each subset's genomic DNA was evenly split. TCRdb's table, derived via immunoSEQ multiplex PCR, lists solely in-frame clones and lacks some. This sample has over a million clones; around 98% occur once, and the top ten carry roughly 0.42%. The rearrangement uses TRBV11-2 and TRBJ2-5, with TRBD1 matching 9 bases. The specimen sequenced was naive CD4+ T cells sorted from blood. Subset given: CD45RA+ positively selected. The source is a man aged 25-45 years in good health. CDR3 sequence reads: CASRRPGQGSGETQYF. CDR3 bases: TGTGCCAGCAGGAGACCGGGACAGGGCTCTGGGGAGACCCAGTACTTC.